The 22 T cell receptor beta chains listed next were all sequenced from one sample in a study of hypomethylating agent response in myelodysplastic syndrome. Profiling relied on immunoSEQ multiplex PCR, and the TCRdb table lists in-frame clones only, not all of them. The sample lists about 4,000 clones, more than 75% occurring once. This sample comprised bone marrow, obtained before or after starting hypomethylating agent treatment for myelodysplastic syndrome (not recorded which). Source of these receptors: a human donor with myelodysplastic syndrome.

V gene TRBV7-2 combines with J gene TRBJ1-3, with a weak D call TRBD1 (5 bases). CDR1 is SGHTA, CDR2 FQGNSA, per germline. The CDR3 is made up of 16 amino acids. V gave up 2 bases and J gave up 0 bases, with 11 bases separating them. CDR3 in DNA: TGTGCCAGCAGCTTAATCCGGGGCCTCTCTGGAAACACCATATATTTT. This gives the protein CASSLIRGLSGNTIYF.

The rearrangement uses TRBV7-9 and TRBJ2-7; 9 bases line up with TRBD1. Germline V gene lookup returns CDR1 SEHNR and CDR2 FQNEAQ (reference sequence). The CDR3 length is 14 residues. With 2 bases clipped from V and 5 bases from J, the junction kept 4 bases outside the gene matches. CDR3 sequence reads: CASSLTGGGNEQYF. CDR3 in DNA: TGTGCCAGCAGCTTAACAGGGGGCGGCAACGAGCAGTACTTC.

V and J are TRBV28 and TRBJ1-4, with 8 bases lining up with TRBD1. CDR3 length equals 15 residues. Trimming took 5 bases from V and 8 from J; bases not matched to a gene: 10. Germline-derived CDR1 and CDR2 are MDHEN and SYDVKM. CDR3 loop: CASSTAGGGGEKLFF. The CDR3 nucleotides read TGTGCCAGCAGTACTGCAGGGGGCGGGGGGGAAAAACTGTTTTTT.

The gene calls are TRBV5-1 and TRBJ1-5; D is uncertain. The germline V gene encodes CDR1 SGHRS and CDR2 YFSETQ. The CDR3 is 15 amino acids. V was pared by 3 bases and J by 0 bases, with 10 bases between. The DNA of the CDR3 is TGCGCCAGCAGCTATCAAGGGAATAGCAATCAGCCCCAGCATTTT. Residues: CASSYQGNSNQPQHF. Looking up the rest from reference TRBV5-1 and TRBJ1-5 gives the full variable domain: KAGVTQTPRYLIKTRGQQVTLSCSPISGHRSVSWYQQTPGQGLQFLFEYFSETQRNKGNFPGRFSGRQFSNSRSEMNVSTLELGDSALYLCASSYQGNSNQPQHFGDGTRLSIL.

This chain joins TRBV27 and TRBJ2-3; D possibly corresponds to TRBD2 (5 bases). The CDR3 length is 13 residues. Germline lookup yields CDR1 MNHEY and CDR2 SMNVEV (reference sequence). Trimming took 3 bases from V and 8 from J, leaving 12 bases between them. CDR3 sequence: CASSLKGRGTQYF. CDR3 nucleotide sequence: TGTGCCAGCAGTTTGAAAGGGAGAGGTACGCAGTATTTT.

J is TRBJ2-3 and V is TRBV9; no clear D gene. Trimming took off 0 bases at V and 3 bases at J, with 8 bases between the two ends. Germline V lookup: CDR1 SGDLS, CDR2 YYNGEE. The CDR3 sequence is 14 residues long. The DNA for the CDR3 is TGTGCCAGCAGCGTAGACGTGCATACAGATACGCAGTATTTT. Translation: CASSVDVHTDTQYF.

The chain combines TRBV5-1 with TRBJ2-7; D remains unclear. CDR3 length: 14 residues. Germline V gene data show CDR1 as SGHRS and CDR2 as YFSETQ. V was trimmed by 5 bases and J by 0 bases, leaving 12 bases between them. Written as DNA, the CDR3 is TGCGCCAGCAGAGAACGGAGTAACTCCTACGAGCAGTACTTC. Translating gives CASRERSNSYEQYF.

The chain links TRBV9 to TRBJ1-4; possibly TRBD1 for D (6 bases). The CDR3 runs 14 residues. In germline, CDR1 is SGDLS, CDR2 YYNGEE. Trimming left V 3 bases short and J 6 bases short, with 12 bases between. The CDR3 sequence: CASSGQDGYEKLFF. The CDR3 coding sequence is TGTGCCAGCAGCGGACAGGACGGTTATGAAAAACTGTTTTTT.

The chain carries TRBV15 and TRBJ2-7, with 9 bases identical to TRBD2. Germline-derived CDR1 and CDR2 are LNHNV and YYDKDF (reference sequence). Trimming removed 0 bases from V and 7 bases from J; junction bases left unmatched: 7. The CDR3 is 15 amino acids. CDR3 sequence reads: CATSRDAVAGEEQYF. DNA of the CDR3: TGTGCCACCAGCAGAGATGCAGTAGCGGGAGAGGAGCAGTACTTC.

The chain joins TRBV19 to TRBJ2-3; D may be TRBD1 or TRBD2 (5 bases each). The CDR3 is made up of 15 amino acids. V lost 6 bases to trimming and J lost 2 bases, with 15 bases between them. CDR1 is LNHDA and CDR2 is SQIVND in the germline V gene (reference sequence). The CDR3 reads CASRDSGKLTDTQYF. In DNA, the CDR3 is TGTGCCAGTAGAGACAGCGGAAAACTCACAGATACGCAGTATTTT.

The chain joins TRBV10-3 to TRBJ2-7; 10 bases match TRBD2. Trimming cost V 8 bases and J 6 bases; bases outside gene matches: 7. Looked up from germline, CDR1 is ENHRY and CDR2 is SYGVKD. The length of the CDR3 is 13 residues. The CDR3 loop is CAILASGSSEQYF. The CDR3 nucleotides are TGTGCCATCTTAGCTAGCGGGAGTAGCGAGCAGTACTTC.

The rearrangement links TRBV20-1 to TRBJ1-1; D uncertain. V lost 2 bases and J lost 1, with 2 bases in between. Germline-derived CDR1 and CDR2 are DFQATT and SNEGSKA (reference sequence). This CDR3 has 11 residues. The DNA of the CDR3 is TGCAGTGCTAGACAGAACACTGAAGCTTTCTTT. It specifies CSARQNTEAFF.

The rearrangement links TRBV7-2 to TRBJ1-2; D is ambiguous. The CDR3 consists of 16 residues. Germline CDR1 and CDR2: SGHTA and FQGNSA. V was cut by 1 base and J by 4 bases, with 16 bases left in between. The DNA of the CDR3 is TGTGCCAGCAGCTTAGTGCCCTACAGCATTGGCTATGGCTACACCTTC. Its translation: CASSLVPYSIGYGYTF.

The chain has TRBV6-4 and TRBJ2-1, with 11 bases that match TRBD2. The germline V gene has CDR1 MRHNA and CDR2 SNTAGT. The CDR3 consists of 15 residues. J gave up 3 bases and V 3 bases, and 1 base lay outside the gene matches. Here the CDR3 reads CASSELAGDYNEQFF. DNA for the CDR3: TGTGCCAGCAGTGAACTAGCGGGAGACTACAATGAGCAGTTCTTC.

J is TRBJ2-3 and V is TRBV7-2; TRBD2 is a possible D gene (6 bases). This CDR3 region has 15 residues. Per germline, CDR1 SGHTA and CDR2 FQGNSA. The V end lost 3 bases, the J end lost 2 bases, and 12 bases lay between the germline ends. CDR3 in DNA: TGTGCCAGCAGCTTGGAGGGACCATTCACAGATACGCAGTATTTT. This gives the protein CASSLEGPFTDTQYF. Looking up the rest from reference TRBV7-2 and TRBJ2-3 gives the full variable domain: GAGVSQSPSNKVTEKGKDVELRCDPISGHTALYWYRQSLGQGLEFLIYFQGNSAPDKSGLPSDRFSAERTGGSVSTLTIQRTQQEDSAVYLCASSLEGPFTDTQYFGPGTRLTVL.

The chain has TRBV7-2 and TRBJ1-1; tentative D call: TRBD1 (5 bases). The germline gives CDR1 SGHTA, CDR2 FQGNSA. The CDR3 contains 14 residues. Between the trimmed V and J ends, which lost 1 base and 1 base, there was a span of 7 bases. CDR3 DNA sequence: TGTGCCAGCAGCTTAGTGGGGGAGAACACTGAAGCTTTCTTT. Translating it yields CASSLVGENTEAFF.

The V gene is TRBV4-1, the J gene TRBJ2-3, with D possibly being TRBD1 (6 bases). The CDR3 spans 16 residues. The V gene lost 1 base and the J gene lost 2 bases, with 13 bases spanning the gap. From germline, CDR1 is MGHRA and CDR2 YSYEKL. The DNA for the CDR3 is TGCGCCAGCAGCCAAGGGGACGGGACATTCACAGATACGCAGTATTTT. This codes for CASSQGDGTFTDTQYF.

This clone was detected only once. The chain links TRBV9 to TRBJ2-3, with D hard to call. V gave up 4 bases and J gave up 5 bases, with 14 bases separating them. The CDR3 loop spans 14 amino acids. Per germline, CDR1 SGDLS and CDR2 YYNGEE. The CDR3 loop is CASSHHWAGDTQYF. The CDR3 DNA follows: TGTGCCAGCAGCCATCACTGGGCAGGAGATACGCAGTATTTT.

This rearrangement joins TRBV28 to TRBJ2-7, with 7 positions matching TRBD2. Trimming cost V 6 bases and J 2 bases; bases outside gene matches: 4. Germline loops: CDR1 MDHEN, CDR2 SYDVKM. CDR3 length: 13 amino acids. CDR3 sequence reads: CASRASGPYEQYF. Here the CDR3 DNA reads TGTGCCAGCAGAGCTAGCGGACCCTACGAGCAGTACTTC.

The gene calls are TRBV7-2 and TRBJ1-4, with D tentatively TRBD1 (5 bases). This CDR3 region has 14 residues. Trimming pared 3 bases from V and 4 bases from J, leaving 9 bases between. Germline CDR1 and CDR2: SGHTA and FQGNSA. CDR3 sequence reads: CASSFGGYNEKLFF. CDR3 nucleotides: TGTGCCAGCAGCTTCGGGGGGTATAATGAAAAACTGTTTTTT.

The rearrangement uses TRBV6-5 and TRBJ2-2; no clear D. CDR3 length equals 12 residues. Between the trimmed V and J ends, which lost 6 bases and 7 bases, there was a span of 9 bases. Looked up from germline, CDR1 is MNHEY and CDR2 is SVGAGI. The CDR3 spells CASSPNHGELFF. CDR3 bases: TGTGCCAGCAGCCCTAATCACGGGGAGCTGTTTTTT.

The chain is built from TRBV4-3 and TRBJ2-1; D is perhaps TRBD1 (6 bases). The CDR3 totals 15 residues. Germline CDR1 reads LGHNA; CDR2 reads YSLEER. Trimming removed 0 bases at V and 4 bases at J, with 10 bases between. In DNA form, the CDR3 reads TGCGCCAGCAGCCAAGAAAACAGGGCTTACAATGAGCAGTTCTTC. Translated: CASSQENRAYNEQFF.